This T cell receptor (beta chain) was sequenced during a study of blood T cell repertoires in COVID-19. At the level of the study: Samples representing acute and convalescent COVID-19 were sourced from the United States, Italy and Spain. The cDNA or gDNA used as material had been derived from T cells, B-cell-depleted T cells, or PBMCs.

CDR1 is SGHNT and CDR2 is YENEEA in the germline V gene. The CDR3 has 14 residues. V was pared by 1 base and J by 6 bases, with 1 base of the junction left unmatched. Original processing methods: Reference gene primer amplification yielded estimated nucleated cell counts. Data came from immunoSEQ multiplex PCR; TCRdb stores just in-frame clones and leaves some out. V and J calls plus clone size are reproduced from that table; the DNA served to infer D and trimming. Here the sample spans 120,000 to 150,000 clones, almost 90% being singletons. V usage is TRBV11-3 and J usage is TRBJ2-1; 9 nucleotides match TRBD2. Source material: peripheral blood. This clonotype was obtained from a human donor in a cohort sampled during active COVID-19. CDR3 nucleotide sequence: TGTGCCAGCAGCTTAGGGCGGGGGGGCAATGAGCAGTTCTTC. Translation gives CASSLGRGGNEQFF.